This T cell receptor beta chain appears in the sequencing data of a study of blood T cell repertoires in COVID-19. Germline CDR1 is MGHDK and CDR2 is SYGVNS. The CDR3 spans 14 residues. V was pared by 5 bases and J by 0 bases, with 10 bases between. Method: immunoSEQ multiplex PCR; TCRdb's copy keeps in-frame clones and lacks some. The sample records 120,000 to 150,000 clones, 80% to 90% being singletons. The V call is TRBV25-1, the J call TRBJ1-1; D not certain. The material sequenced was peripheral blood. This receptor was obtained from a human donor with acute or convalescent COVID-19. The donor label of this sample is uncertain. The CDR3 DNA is TGTGCCAGCAGTATGCCAGGATTGAACACTGAAGCTTTCTTT. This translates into CASSMPGLNTEAFF.